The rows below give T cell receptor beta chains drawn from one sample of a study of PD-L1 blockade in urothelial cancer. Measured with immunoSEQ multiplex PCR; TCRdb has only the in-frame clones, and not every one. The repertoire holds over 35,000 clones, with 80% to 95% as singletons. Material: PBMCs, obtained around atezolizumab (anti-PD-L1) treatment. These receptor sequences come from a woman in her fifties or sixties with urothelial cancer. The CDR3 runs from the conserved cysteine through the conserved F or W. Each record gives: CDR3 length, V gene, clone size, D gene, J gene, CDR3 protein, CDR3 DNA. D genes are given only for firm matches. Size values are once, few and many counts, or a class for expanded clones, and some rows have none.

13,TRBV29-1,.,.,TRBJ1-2,CSVVPQANYGYTF,TGCAGCGTTGTTCCACAGGCTAACTATGGCTACACCTTC
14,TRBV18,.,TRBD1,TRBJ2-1,CASSPSGTGGEQFF,TGTGCCAGCTCACCATCCGGGACAGGGGGTGAGCAGTTCTTC
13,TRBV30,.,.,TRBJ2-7,CAWSARRDSEQYF,TGTGCCTGGAGTGCGCGCAGGGACTCCGAGCAGTACTTC
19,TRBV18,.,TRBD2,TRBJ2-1,CASSPRGAPGTSSYNEQFF,TGTGCCAGCTCACCACGGGGGGCCCCCGGGACTAGCAGCTACAATGAGCAGTTCTTC
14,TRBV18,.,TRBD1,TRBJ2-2,CASSPRTGTGELFF,TGTGCCAGCTCACCACGGACAGGGACCGGGGAGCTGTTTTTT
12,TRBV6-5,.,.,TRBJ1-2,CATRQVNYGYTF,TGTGCCACCAGGCAGGTGAATTATGGCTACACCTTC
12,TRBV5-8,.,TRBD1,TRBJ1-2,CASSPDRHGYTF,TGTGCCAGCAGCCCGGACAGGCATGGCTACACCTTC
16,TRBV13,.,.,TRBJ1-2,CASSLGPGGLGYGYTF,TGTGCCAGCAGCTTAGGGCCGGGGGGATTGGGCTATGGCTACACCTTC
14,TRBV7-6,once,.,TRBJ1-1,CASSHGQRNTEAFF,TGTGCCAGCAGCCACGGACAGAGAAACACTGAAGCTTTCTTT
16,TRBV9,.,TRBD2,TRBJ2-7,CASSVGYGRAYYEQYF,TGTGCCAGCAGCGTCGGGTACGGGAGGGCCTACTACGAGCAGTACTTC
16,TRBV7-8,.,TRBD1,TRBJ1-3,CASSNDRASSGNTIYF,TGTGCCAGCAGCAACGACAGGGCATCCTCTGGAAACACCATATATTTT